One and the same sample provided the 19 T cell receptor beta chains below, sequenced in a study of OX40 agonist ivuxolimab in advanced cancers. Libraries were built with the immunoSEQ multiplex PCR assay. The table comes from immuneACCESS by way of TCRdb, which keeps in-frame sequences with V and J called. Part of the clones is missing from these tables; in studies checked, under half for an unresolved V gene and the rest for unknown reasons. This sample holds tens of thousands of clones; less than 90% were observed only once. The ten largest make up over 1.5% of the sample. The source was CD4+ or CD8+ T cells sorted from blood, collected in a trial of the OX40 agonist ivuxolimab. The receptors shown here come from an adult with an advanced solid tumor such as melanoma, head and neck, liver or kidney cancer.

Note on this clone: An end of the junction differs from the germline gene, which may be a read error. The chain is built from TRBV28 and TRBJ2-7, with unresolved D. Per germline, CDR1 MDHEN and CDR2 SYDVKM. This CDR3 is 12 amino acids long. The CDR3 sequence is CATSRSVYEQYF. The DNA of the CDR3 is TGTGCCACCAGTAGGTCTGTTTACGAGCAGTACTTC.

The chain couples TRBV12-5 to TRBJ1-5; 7 positions agree with TRBD1. The CDR3 loop spans 14 amino acids. CDR1 LGHNT and CDR2 FRNRAP come from the germline V gene. Trimming took 2 bases from V and 7 from J; bases not matched to a gene: 5. DNA for the CDR3: TGTGCTAGTGGTTTGCCAGGGGGTGGCCAGCCCCAGCATTTT. Encoded protein: CASGLPGGGQPQHF.

The DNA for the CDR3 is TGTGCCAGCTCACCACCCCACAGGGCGACCGGGGAGCTGTTTTTT. This sequence encodes CASSPPHRATGELFF. This chain connects TRBV18 to TRBJ2-2; D might be TRBD1 (6 bases). This CDR3 is 15 amino acids long. The germline gives CDR1 KGHSH, CDR2 LQKENI. V lost 0 bases and J 5 bases, leaving 10 bases between the germline ends.

The V gene is TRBV5-1, the J gene TRBJ2-5; TRBD2 agrees at 9 bases. The closer fit of TRBJ2-7 to the DNA end suggests the J call may be wrong. This CDR3 comprises 16 residues. Germline V gene lookup returns CDR1 SGHRS and CDR2 YFSETQ. This CDR3 is CASSLVVAGASYEQYF. The CDR3 DNA follows: TGCGCCAGCAGCTTGGTAGTAGCGGGAGCCTCCTACGAGCAGTACTTC.

The chain employs TRBV30 and TRBJ2-7, with a possible D match to TRBD2 (5 bases). Deletions cut 2 bases from V and 3 bases from J, with 14 bases between. This CDR3 has 14 amino acids. Germline assignment: CDR1 GTSNPN and CDR2 SVGIG (reference sequence). The CDR3 sequence is CAWSPGLAGYEQYF. Here the CDR3 DNA reads TGTGCCTGGAGTCCCGGATTGGCGGGCTACGAGCAGTACTTC.

The V and J genes are TRBV5-4 and TRBJ1-2; weak D call: TRBD1 (5 bases). The V end was cut by 4 bases, the J end by 7 bases, with 17 bases between. Germline CDR1 is SGHNT and CDR2 is YYREEE (reference sequence). CDR3 length: 14 residues. The CDR3 loop is CASSRGGSRLGYTF. The CDR3, as DNA: TGTGCCAGCAGCCGGGGGGGTTCTCGCCTTGGCTACACCTTC.

V and J are TRBV2 and TRBJ2-5; D remains ambiguous. In germline, CDR1 is SNHLY, CDR2 FYNNEI. The CDR3 is 10 residues long. V lost 8 bases and J 5 bases, leaving 6 bases between the germline ends. The CDR3 reads CASGIETQYF. DNA for the CDR3: TGTGCCAGCGGTATCGAGACCCAGTACTTC.

The V call is TRBV6-5, the J call TRBJ1-2; possible D gene TRBD1, 6 bases. V was shortened by 7 bases and J by 8 bases, with 20 bases between the two germline ends. This CDR3 has 14 residues. Germline loops: CDR1 MNHEY, CDR2 SVGAGI. For the CDR3, the DNA is TGTGCCAGCATCGACCCCGGGGGCGCGGACGGCTACACCTTC. As protein: CASIDPGGADGYTF.

V usage is TRBV6-1 and J usage is TRBJ2-7; no reliable D call. This CDR3 spans 13 amino acids. The V and J ends lost 6 bases and 4 bases respectively, with 13 bases between them. The germline gives CDR1 MNHNS, CDR2 SASEGT. The CDR3 sequence: CASRMTILYEQYF. CDR3 DNA sequence: TGTGCCAGCAGGATGACGATCCTTTACGAGCAGTACTTC.

V usage is TRBV30 and J usage is TRBJ2-7; D ambiguous. Trimming took 0 bases from V and 2 from J, leaving 5 bases between them. Germline CDR1 GTSNPN, CDR2 SVGIG (reference sequence). The CDR3 runs to 12 residues. The CDR3 loop reads CAWSVGPYEQYF. CDR3 coding DNA: TGTGCCTGGAGTGTGGGTCCCTACGAGCAGTACTTC.

The chain is built from TRBV12-5 and TRBJ2-7, with 10 nucleotides matching TRBD1. Trimming took 2 bases from V and 1 from J; bases not matched to a gene: 8. CDR3 length equals 17 residues. Germline lookup yields CDR1 LGHNT and CDR2 FRNRAP. CDR3 sequence reads: CASGLPPGTGVSYEQYF. As DNA, the CDR3 is TGTGCTAGTGGTTTGCCTCCCGGGACAGGGGTATCCTACGAGCAGTACTTC.

This chain joins TRBV19 and TRBJ1-3; D is uncertain. The CDR3 has 13 residues. V was clipped by 5 bases and J by 3 bases, with 8 bases between them. Germline CDR1 reads LNHDA; CDR2 reads SQIVND (reference sequence). The CDR3 region is CASSEEFGNTIYF. For the CDR3, the DNA is TGTGCCAGTAGTGAGGAGTTTGGAAACACCATATATTTT. Combining the CDR3 with reference TRBV19 and TRBJ1-3 gives the whole variable domain DGGITQSPKYLFRKEGQNVTLSCEQNLNHDAMYWYRQDPGQGLRLIYYSQIVNDFQKGDIAEGYSVSREKKESFPLTVTSAQKNPTAFYLCASSEEFGNTIYFGEGSWLTVV.

V usage is TRBV4-2 and J usage is TRBJ1-6; D not certain. CDR1 and CDR2 from the germline V gene are LGHNA and YNFKEQ. V lost 4 bases to trimming and J lost 5 bases, with 15 bases between them. The CDR3 is 16 residues long. Here the CDR3 reads CASSREMNGDNSPLHF. In DNA, the CDR3 is TGTGCCAGCAGCCGCGAGATGAATGGAGATAATTCACCCCTCCACTTT.

V and J are TRBV11-2 and TRBJ2-7; 9 nucleotides match TRBD2. This CDR3 is 15 amino acids long. V was pared by 4 bases and J by 0 bases, with 4 bases of the junction left unmatched. Germline-derived CDR1 and CDR2 are SGHAT and FQNNGV. Here the CDR3 reads CASSYLAGSSYEQYF. CDR3 nucleotides: TGTGCCAGCAGCTACCTAGCGGGGAGCTCCTACGAGCAGTACTTC.

This chain joins TRBV15 and TRBJ2-7; TRBD2 matches 10 bases. Looked up from germline, CDR1 is LNHNV and CDR2 is YYDKDF (reference sequence). Trimming cost V 0 bases and J 3 bases; bases outside gene matches: 5. This CDR3 has 16 residues. The DNA for the CDR3 is TGTGCCACCAGCAGAGATCAGCTAGCGGGAGTCTACGAGCAGTACTTC. It codes for CATSRDQLAGVYEQYF.

The chain is built from TRBV11-2 and TRBJ2-7, with 9 bases matching TRBD1. The V and J ends lost 6 bases and 3 bases, in that order; junction bases with no gene match: 6. The V gene's germline CDR1 is SGHAT and CDR2 FQNNGV. The CDR3 consists of 14 residues. CDR3: CASSHPGQGYEQYF. The DNA for the CDR3 is TGTGCCAGCAGTCATCCGGGACAGGGCTACGAGCAGTACTTC.

This clone was recorded once. The V gene is TRBV29-1, the J gene TRBJ2-1; D is perhaps TRBD1 or TRBD2 (5 bases each). The length of the CDR3 is 11 residues. Germline-derived CDR1 and CDR2 are SQVTM and ANQGSEA. The CDR3 coding sequence is TGCGTAGGGACCGATGGGGTCAGGCGTTTCTTC. Protein: CVGTDGVRRFF.

This clone was seen a handful of times. The V and J genes are TRBV19 and TRBJ1-6; maybe TRBD1 (5 bases). V gave up 8 bases and J gave up 13 bases, with 15 bases separating them. The CDR3 has 12 residues. Germline V gene lookup returns CDR1 LNHDA and CDR2 SQIVND (reference sequence). The CDR3 loop is CASDNRGTPLHF. Written as DNA, the CDR3 is TGTGCCAGTGATAATCGAGGGACGCCCCTCCACTTT. Full variable domain (remainder filled in from reference TRBV19 and TRBJ1-6): DGGITQSPKYLFRKEGQNVTLSCEQNLNHDAMYWYRQDPGQGLRLIYYSQIVNDFQKGDIAEGYSVSREKKESFPLTVTSAQKNPTAFYLCASDNRGTPLHFGNGTRLTVT.

This sequence joins TRBV28 and TRBJ1-1; TRBD1 matches 9 bases. From germline, CDR1 is MDHEN and CDR2 SYDVKM. J lost 0 bases, V lost 5 bases, and 7 bases had no gene match. This CDR3 region has 16 residues. In nucleotides, the CDR3 is TGTGCCAGCAGTACCCGACAGGGGGGGATGAACACTGAAGCTTTCTTT. It specifies CASSTRQGGMNTEAFF. The full variable domain, completed using reference TRBV28 and TRBJ1-1, is DVKVTQSSRYLVKRTGEKVFLECVQDMDHENMFWYRQDPGLGLRLIYFSYDVKMKEKGDIPEGYSVSREKKERFSLILESASTNQTSMYLCASSTRQGGMNTEAFFGQGTRLTVV.